A selection of T cell receptor beta chains follows, all from one sample in a study of T cells in Graves' hyperthyroidism and ophthalmopathy. TCRdb fed the multiplex PCR reads into MiXCR, producing one record per CDR3 protein. The sample yields about 660,000 distinct CDR3 sequences, 45% seen once. Material: peripheral blood or thyroid tissue (not recorded which). The receptors were sampled from an adult man with Graves' disease, either hyperthyroidism or ophthalmopathy (not recorded which). The CDR3 runs from the conserved cysteine through the conserved F or W. A D gene is named only where the DNA matches it firmly. Expanded clones are given a class, and other clones once, few, many or no size at all.

CDR3 length: 15
clone size: NA
V gene: TRBV5-1
D gene: TRBD1
J gene: TRBJ1-2
CDR3 protein: CASSLAPGTGYGYTF
CDR3 DNA: TGCGCCAGCAGCTTGGCGCCCGGGACAGGCTATGGCTACACCTTC

CDR3 length: 11
clone size: many
V gene: TRBV7-2
D gene: NA
J gene: TRBJ1-6
CDR3 protein: CASSSNSPLHF
CDR3 DNA: TGTGCCAGCAGCTCCAATTCACCCCTCCACTTT

CDR3 length: 14
clone size: NA
V gene: TRBV12-3/TRBV12-4
D gene: NA
J gene: TRBJ1-1
CDR3 protein: CASSPYPGPTSAFF
CDR3 DNA: TGTGCCAGCAGTCCATATCCCGGACCGACCTCGGCTTTCTTT

CDR3 length: 16
clone size: NA
V gene: TRBV7-2
D gene: TRBD2
J gene: TRBJ2-2
CDR3 protein: CASSPYKAGAGGELFF
CDR3 DNA: TGTGCCAGCAGCCCATACAAAGCGGGAGCGGGCGGGGAGCTGTTTTTT

CDR3 length: 14
clone size: NA
V gene: TRBV15
D gene: TRBD2
J gene: TRBJ2-5
CDR3 protein: CATSRGGSHETQYF
CDR3 DNA: TGTGCCACCAGCAGAGGCGGGAGTCATGAGACCCAGTACTTC

CDR3 length: 13
clone size: many
V gene: TRBV10-3
D gene: NA
J gene: TRBJ1-5
CDR3 protein: CAISEPGYQPQHF
CDR3 DNA: TGTGCCATCAGTGAACCGGGGTATCAGCCCCAGCATTTT

CDR3 length: 13
clone size: NA
V gene: TRBV2
D gene: NA
J gene: TRBJ1-5
CDR3 protein: CASSLPFNQPQHF
CDR3 DNA: TGTGCCAGCAGTTTACCCTTCAATCAGCCCCAGCATTTT

CDR3 length: 16
clone size: once
V gene: TRBV7-9
D gene: NA
J gene: TRBJ1-1
CDR3 protein: CASSLGAGRDNTEAFF
CDR3 DNA: TGTGCCAGCAGCTTAGGTGCAGGGAGGGATAACACTGAAGCTTTCTTT

CDR3 length: 13
clone size: once
V gene: TRBV13
D gene: NA
J gene: TRBJ1-1
CDR3 protein: CASSLWGEPEAFF
CDR3 DNA: TGTGCCAGCAGCTTATGGGGCGAGCCCGAAGCTTTCTTT

CDR3 length: 12
clone size: few
V gene: TRBV7-9
D gene: NA
J gene: TRBJ1-4
CDR3 protein: CASSPADEKLFF
CDR3 DNA: TGTGCCAGCAGCCCAGCGGATGAAAAACTGTTTTTT

CDR3 length: 16
clone size: NA
V gene: TRBV5-1
D gene: TRBD2
J gene: TRBJ2-2
CDR3 protein: CASSLASGANTGELFF
CDR3 DNA: TGCGCCAGCAGCTTGGCAAGCGGGGCGAACACCGGGGAGCTGTTTTTT

CDR3 length: 16
clone size: many
V gene: TRBV10-3
D gene: TRBD1
J gene: TRBJ1-5
CDR3 protein: CAISESRGQSNQPQHF
CDR3 DNA: TGTGCCATCAGTGAGTCGAGGGGGCAAAGCAATCAGCCCCAGCATTTT

CDR3 length: 15
clone size: many
V gene: TRBV15
D gene: NA
J gene: TRBJ1-2
CDR3 protein: CATSRDVDGSSGYTF
CDR3 DNA: TGTGCCACCAGCAGAGATGTGGACGGCAGTTCGGGCTACACCTTC

CDR3 length: 11
clone size: once
V gene: TRBV10-3
D gene: NA
J gene: TRBJ2-2
CDR3 protein: CAISEGGELFF
CDR3 DNA: TGTGCCATCAGTGAAGGCGGGGAGCTGTTTTTT

CDR3 length: 15
clone size: NA
V gene: TRBV15
D gene: NA
J gene: TRBJ2-3
CDR3 protein: CATSVDLDSTDTQYF
CDR3 DNA: TGTGCCACCAGCGTAGACTTAGACAGCACAGATACGCAGTATTTT

CDR3 length: 15
clone size: NA
V gene: TRBV7-6
D gene: TRBD2
J gene: TRBJ2-7
CDR3 protein: CASSQLAGGRNEQYF
CDR3 DNA: TGTGCCAGCAGCCAACTAGCGGGGGGGCGCAACGAGCAGTACTTC

CDR3 length: 15
clone size: NA
V gene: TRBV5-1
D gene: NA
J gene: TRBJ2-7
CDR3 protein: CASRDLAETFYEQYF
CDR3 DNA: TGCGCCAGCAGGGACTTGGCGGAGACCTTCTACGAGCAGTACTTC

CDR3 length: 14
clone size: few
V gene: TRBV14
D gene: NA
J gene: TRBJ2-7
CDR3 protein: CASSQEGGGNEQYF
CDR3 DNA: TGTGCCAGCAGCCAAGAAGGGGGAGGGAACGAGCAGTACTTC

CDR3 length: 14
clone size: few
V gene: TRBV9
D gene: NA
J gene: TRBJ2-2
CDR3 protein: CASSVLLSTGELFF
CDR3 DNA: TGTGCCAGCAGCGTACTTTTGTCCACCGGGGAGCTGTTTTTT

CDR3 length: 14
clone size: NA
V gene: TRBV2
D gene: TRBD1
J gene: TRBJ1-1
CDR3 protein: CASSPDRAGTEAFF
CDR3 DNA: TGTGCCAGCAGCCCGGACAGGGCGGGGACTGAAGCTTTCTTT

CDR3 length: 15
clone size: NA
V gene: TRBV7-9
D gene: NA
J gene: TRBJ1-4
CDR3 protein: CASSLLPTTNEKLFF
CDR3 DNA: TGTGCCAGCAGCTTATTACCTACAACTAATGAAAAACTGTTTTTT

CDR3 length: 13
clone size: NA
V gene: TRBV29-1
D gene: NA
J gene: TRBJ1-6
CDR3 protein: CSVVTGDGSPLHF
CDR3 DNA: TGCAGCGTTGTTACGGGGGACGGTTCACCCCTCCACTTT

CDR3 length: 14
clone size: many
V gene: TRBV29-1
D gene: TRBD1
J gene: TRBJ1-5
CDR3 protein: CSVRDSFGNQPQHF
CDR3 DNA: TGCAGCGTGCGGGACAGTTTCGGGAATCAGCCCCAGCATTTT

CDR3 length: 14
clone size: once
V gene: TRBV12-3/TRBV12-4
D gene: TRBD1
J gene: TRBJ2-7
CDR3 protein: CASRGDRGQLEQYF
CDR3 DNA: TGTGCCAGCAGAGGTGACAGGGGGCAGCTCGAGCAGTACTTC

CDR3 length: 13
clone size: NA
V gene: TRBV18
D gene: NA
J gene: TRBJ2-5
CDR3 protein: CASSGAVQETQYF
CDR3 DNA: TGTGCCAGCTCAGGCGCGGTACAAGAGACCCAGTACTTC

CDR3 length: 12
clone size: many
V gene: TRBV29-1
D gene: NA
J gene: TRBJ1-2
CDR3 protein: CSVSTGFYGYTF
CDR3 DNA: TGCAGCGTCTCCACAGGGTTCTATGGCTACACCTTC

CDR3 length: 18
clone size: NA
V gene: TRBV7-9
D gene: NA
J gene: TRBJ2-2
CDR3 protein: CASRGPQGRLYGTGELFF
CDR3 DNA: TGTGCCAGCAGGGGTCCGCAGGGGAGGTTGTATGGCACCGGGGAGCTGTTTTTT

CDR3 length: 14
clone size: few
V gene: TRBV6-1
D gene: NA
J gene: TRBJ1-2
CDR3 protein: CASSEYQGSLGYTF
CDR3 DNA: TGTGCCAGCAGTGAATACCAGGGGAGCTTAGGCTACACCTTC

CDR3 length: 17
clone size: NA
V gene: TRBV20-1
D gene: NA
J gene: TRBJ1-6
CDR3 protein: CSAGGRPTLPPGSPLHF
CDR3 DNA: TGCAGTGCTGGAGGGAGACCGACACTCCCCCCGGGTTCACCCCTCCACTTT

CDR3 length: 15
clone size: few
V gene: TRBV6-6
D gene: NA
J gene: TRBJ1-4
CDR3 protein: CASSEAEGSIEGLFF
CDR3 DNA: TGTGCCAGCAGTGAAGCTGAGGGGAGCATAGAGGGGCTGTTTTTT

CDR3 length: 13
clone size: NA
V gene: TRBV20-1
D gene: TRBD1
J gene: TRBJ1-5
CDR3 protein: CSAWTGLNQPQHF
CDR3 DNA: TGCAGTGCCTGGACAGGGTTGAATCAGCCCCAGCATTTT

CDR3 length: 14
clone size: NA
V gene: TRBV20-1
D gene: TRBD2
J gene: TRBJ2-7
CDR3 protein: CSASELAGPYEQYF
CDR3 DNA: TGCAGTGCTAGTGAACTAGCGGGACCCTACGAGCAGTACTTC

CDR3 length: 14
clone size: few
V gene: TRBV5-1
D gene: NA
J gene: TRBJ1-2
CDR3 protein: CASSFGEANYGYTF
CDR3 DNA: TGCGCCAGCAGCTTCGGAGAGGCTAACTATGGCTACACCTTC

CDR3 length: 9
clone size: once
V gene: TRBV7-8
D gene: NA
J gene: TRBJ1-2
CDR3 protein: CASLYGYTF
CDR3 DNA: TGTGCCAGCCTATATGGCTACACCTTC

CDR3 length: 13
clone size: many
V gene: TRBV7-2
D gene: NA
J gene: TRBJ1-5
CDR3 protein: CASSLDRAQPQHF
CDR3 DNA: TGTGCCAGCAGCTTAGACAGGGCTCAGCCCCAGCATTTT

CDR3 length: 13
clone size: NA
V gene: TRBV10-3
D gene: NA
J gene: TRBJ1-1
CDR3 protein: CAISAGEGEEAFF
CDR3 DNA: TGTGCCATCAGTGCGGGAGAGGGTGAGGAAGCTTTCTTT

CDR3 length: 17
clone size: NA
V gene: TRBV25-1
D gene: NA
J gene: TRBJ1-6
CDR3 protein: CASSARPATGRSSPLHF
CDR3 DNA: TGTGCCAGCAGTGCTAGACCCGCTACAGGGCGTAGTTCACCCCTCCACTTT

CDR3 length: 16
clone size: few
V gene: TRBV2
D gene: TRBD1
J gene: TRBJ1-5
CDR3 protein: CASSFHRGPGNQPQHF
CDR3 DNA: TGTGCCAGCAGTTTCCACAGGGGGCCTGGCAATCAGCCCCAGCATTTT

CDR3 length: 12
clone size: many
V gene: TRBV20-1
D gene: NA
J gene: TRBJ2-7
CDR3 protein: CSAPRAAYEQYF
CDR3 DNA: TGCAGTGCTCCGCGGGCAGCCTACGAGCAGTACTTC

CDR3 length: 15
clone size: NA
V gene: TRBV2
D gene: TRBD1
J gene: TRBJ1-2
CDR3 protein: CASSESQGGSFGYTF
CDR3 DNA: TGTGCCAGCAGTGAGAGTCAGGGGGGCAGTTTTGGCTACACCTTC